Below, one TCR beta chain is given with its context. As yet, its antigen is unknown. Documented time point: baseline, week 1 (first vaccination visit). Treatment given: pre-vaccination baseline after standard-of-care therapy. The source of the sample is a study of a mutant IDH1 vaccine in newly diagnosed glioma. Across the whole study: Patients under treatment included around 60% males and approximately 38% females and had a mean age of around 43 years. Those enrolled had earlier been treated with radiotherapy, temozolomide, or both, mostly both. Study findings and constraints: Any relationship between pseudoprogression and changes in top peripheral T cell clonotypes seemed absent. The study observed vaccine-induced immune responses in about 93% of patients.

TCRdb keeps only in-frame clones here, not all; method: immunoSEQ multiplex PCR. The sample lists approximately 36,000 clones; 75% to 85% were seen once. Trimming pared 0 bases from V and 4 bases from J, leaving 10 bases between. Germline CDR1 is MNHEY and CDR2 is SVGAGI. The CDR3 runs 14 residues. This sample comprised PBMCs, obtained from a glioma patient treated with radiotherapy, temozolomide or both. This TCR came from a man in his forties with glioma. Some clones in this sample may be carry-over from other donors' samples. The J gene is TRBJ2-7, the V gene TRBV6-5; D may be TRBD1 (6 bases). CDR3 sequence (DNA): TGTGCCAGCAGTTACTCGAGCAGGGGTTACGAGCAGTACTTC. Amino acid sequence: CASSYSSRGYEQYF.